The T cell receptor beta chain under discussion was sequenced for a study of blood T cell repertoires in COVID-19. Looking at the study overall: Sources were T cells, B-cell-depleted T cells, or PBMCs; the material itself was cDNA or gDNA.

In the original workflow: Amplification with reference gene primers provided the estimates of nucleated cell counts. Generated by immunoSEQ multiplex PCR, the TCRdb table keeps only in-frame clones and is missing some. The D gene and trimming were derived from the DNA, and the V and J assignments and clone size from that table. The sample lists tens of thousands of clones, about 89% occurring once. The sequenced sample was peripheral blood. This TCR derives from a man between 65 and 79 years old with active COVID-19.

The CDR3 DNA reads TGTGCCAGCAGCACCGGACTAGCGGGCCCGATATCGAACACCGGGGAGCTGTTTTTT. Residues: CASSTGLAGPISNTGELFF. The chain couples TRBV7-9 to TRBJ2-2; TRBD2 matches 11 bases. Germline V gene lookup returns CDR1 SEHNR and CDR2 FQNEAQ (reference sequence). The trim removed 5 bases at V and 0 bases at J, leaving 11 bases unmatched. The CDR3 extends over 19 amino acids.